This T cell receptor beta chain was found in a study of Graves' ophthalmopathy and Graves' hyperthyroidism (dated by TCRdb to between 2018 and 2020). Background on the whole study: Peripheral blood was collected at initial diagnosis, prior to any treatment. Once sampling was done, hyperthyroidism patients were given methimazole at a starting dose of 30 mg daily, while ophthalmopathy patients were given high-dose intravenous methylprednisolone. To tell Graves' ophthalmopathy apart from Graves' hyperthyroidism, and to predict which patients would progress to ophthalmopathy, the study relied on TCR beta repertoire signatures. The 100 or so discovery patients were divided at random into training and test sets in a 7:3 ratio. The independent validation cohort included approximately 19 hyperthyroidism patients plus 17 patients who later progressed from hyperthyroidism to ophthalmopathy. To explore V-J signatures that separate ophthalmopathy from hyperthyroidism, a discovery set of 100 patients was enrolled, consisting of about 45 with ophthalmopathy and about 60 with stable hyperthyroidism. In total, over 130 blood samples were TCR-sequenced: 40 to 45 ophthalmopathy, some 80 hyperthyroidism and roughly 17 hyperthyroidism-to-ophthalmopathy patients. T-cell repertoires of thyroid tissue and blood were compared in six or seven hyperthyroidism patients.

Compared with germline, V lacks 5 bases and J lacks 6 bases; bases without a gene match: 7. Counted from cysteine to phenylalanine, this CDR3 has 14 amino acids. Only the CDR3 region is kept as DNA, spanning 42 bases read in frame from base 1. This clonotype was observed many times. Its antigen remains unidentified. No quality values exist for individual bases; no much larger clone is one base distant. Overall study outcomes, separate from this receptor: In cross-validation, the 13-signature model distinguished ophthalmopathy from stable hyperthyroidism with around 90% sensitivity and about 81% specificity, while in the test set the corresponding values were approximately 80% and 75%. Most of the expanded thyroid clonotypes with a frequency above 0.001 were also detected in blood, and it was suggested that the thyroid immune response may be reflected by blood repertoires. Sample size was not predetermined statistically, and investigators were not blinded to group allocation. In validation, the model predicted ophthalmopathy progression with 70.59% sensitivity and 72.22% specificity; some twelve predicted patients were CT-confirmed with GO in a median of approximately 6.5 months.

For repertoire sequencing, the TCR beta CDR3 regions were amplified from RNA transcripts. HTBI primers and the Qiagen OneStep RT-PCR kit were used in a first-round RT-PCR, which was followed by a second-round multiplex PCR, size selection and purification. Libraries were sequenced on an Illumina HiSeq2000 using paired-end 100 bp reads. The authors processed their data as follows. Reads were processed with SOAPnuke, discarding reads with adapters, uncalled bases, mean Phred below 15, or no exact constant-primer or identifier match. High-quality paired reads were merged with COPE v1.2.5. Unique nucleotide sequences were defined as clonotypes and aligned to IMGT TRB V, D and J references using MiTCR v1.1. Only V-J combinations with frequency above 0.0001 were analysed, covering more than 99% of repertoires. For each V-J combination, a TCR clonal expansion and chaos score was defined as the ratio of F50 clonal expansion to chaos observed in the TCRdist matrix. Features were reduced by Welch's t-statistics and random forest to 10 to 15 V-J combinations, which fed a naive Bayes classifier. The similarity between thyroid and blood repertoires was quantified using the Morisita-Horn index. TCRdb ran its own pipeline on the public reads, namely fastp trimming at Q25 and MiXCR clone calling, and kept in-frame beta chains. Here each entry gathers all rows of one CDR3 protein and keeps the most common genes and DNA. Clone size and V and J calls follow TCRdb, not the original study. This sample lists about 480,000 distinct CDR3 sequences; approximately 14% were detected once. The ten largest account for roughly 9.8% of the sample.

The ophthalmopathy patients had moderately to severely active disease, with a Clinical Activity Score of 3 or higher, a NOSPECS grade of 4 or higher, and a disease duration of less than 3 months. Patients with other autoimmune diseases, uncontrolled infections, pregnancy or lactation were excluded from the study. Diagnosis relied on clinical symptoms, serum thyroxine, TRAb, thyroid ultrasound and orbital computed tomography. Using Ficoll-Paque density gradient centrifugation, PBMCs were isolated from about 9.2 ml of fresh peripheral blood. Total RNA was extracted with Trizol reagent and quality-checked on an Agilent 2100 Bioanalyzer.

Rearrangement joined TRBV12-3 or TRBV12-4 to TRBJ2-7; 10 nucleotides in the junction match TRBD1. The sample consisted of blood. This receptor was taken from a woman aged 30 to 39 with Graves' ophthalmopathy. Donor details come from another sample of the same person, matched by shared clones. The DNA sequence follows: TGTGCCAGCAGTCCGCGACAGGGGGCGGGCGAGCAGTACTTC. Its coded protein is CASSPRQGAGEQYF.